This T cell receptor (beta chain) was captured by sequencing in a study of blood T cell repertoires in COVID-19. At the level of the study: Whether acute or convalescent, the COVID-19 samples came from the United States, Italy and Spain. PBMCs, B-cell-depleted T cells, or T cells provided the cDNA or gDNA that made up the material.

Authors' methods: Estimates of nucleated cell counts were drawn from the amplification of reference gene primers. TCRdb's copy holds only in-frame clones and misses some; the assay was immunoSEQ multiplex PCR. That table gives V, J and clone size, and the DNA gave D and trimming. The sample lists about 380,000 clones, around 85% occurring once. Per germline, CDR1 SQVTM and CDR2 ANQGSEA. The CDR3 covers 16 residues. The junction had 11 bases not matched to a gene; V was cut back by 3 bases and J by 2 bases. This clone was picked up a small number of times. Sequencing used peripheral blood. The chain carries TRBV29-1 and TRBJ1-2, with 8 positions matching TRBD1. The sequence was collected from a woman in her late teens or twenties with acute or convalescent COVID-19. CDR3 bases: TGCAGCGTTGAGGGGGGCAGGGGGCGAGGAAACTATGGCTACACCTTC. This encodes CSVEGGRGRGNYGYTF.